Below are 4 T cell receptor beta chains sequenced from a single sample in a study of tissue T cells after allogeneic stem cell transplantation. Time point in this sample: mouse harvest day 14 after allogeneic transplant. Each mouse received 10^7 T-cell-depleted marrow cells plus 10^6 splenic CD5+ T cells by tail vein. Sequencing used immunoSEQ multiplex PCR; TCRdb keeps in-frame clones, though not all of them. The sample yields about 5,100 clones, 30% to 35% seen once. Material: skin. The receptors were sampled from a female BALB/c mouse given C57BL/6 T cells with graft-versus-host disease after an allogeneic hematopoietic cell transplant.

By sample share, this clone is medium-sized. All gene names here are mouse names. The CDR3 end is not reached by the read, which stops 1 residue before it; the germline J gene fills it in. The V gene is TRBV26, the J gene TRBJ1-3, with a tentative D call TRBD1 (5 bases). The germline V and J ends were trimmed by 4 bases and 0 bases, with 7 bases remaining between them. The CDR3 length is 14 residues. CDR1 and CDR2 (germline): KGHPV, FQNQEV (reference sequence). CDR3: CASSRTNSGNTLYF. Incomplete CDR3 DNA: TGTGCCAGCAGTCGGACAAATTCTGGAAATACGCTCTAT.

As regards this clone: Gene names follow the mouse nomenclature. The read stops 1 residue short of the end of the CDR3; the missing end is completed from the germline J gene. This rearrangement joins TRBV26 to TRBJ1-2; D is uncertain. Per germline, CDR1 KGHPV and CDR2 FQNQEV (reference sequence). V lost 5 bases to trimming and J lost 0 bases, with 4 bases between them. The CDR3 is 12 amino acids. The covered CDR3 bases are TGTGCCAGCAGTGGAACAAACTCCGACTACACC. Translation: CASSGTNSDYT. The CDR3 reads in full as CASSGTNSDYTF.

This clone was found a few times. Gene names and germline match the mouse. The CDR3 end is not reached by the read, which stops 1 residue before it; the germline J gene fills it in. The chain couples TRBV17 to TRBJ1-3; D unresolved. V lost 4 bases and J 0 bases, leaving 4 bases between the germline ends. The CDR3 has 13 amino acids. Germline lookup yields CDR1 MNHDT and CDR2 YYDKIL. CDR3 bases read: TGTGCTAGCAGTACAGGTTCTGGAAATACGCTCTAT. Encoded protein: CASSTGSGNTLY. The full CDR3 protein reads CASSTGSGNTLYF.

Details on this clone: Mouse germline and gene names are used. Read data end 1 residue before the CDR3 end; the end is taken from the germline J gene. The chain combines TRBV12-2 with TRBJ1-1; the D is unclear. Germline V gene lookup returns CDR1 SGHLS and CDR2 HYDKME. Trimming left V 1 base short and J 1 base short, with 6 bases between. This CDR3 has 13 amino acids. The CDR3 spells CASSLSGNTEVFF. CDR3 bases read: TGTGCCAGCTCTCTTTCAGGGAACACAGAAGTCTTC. The variable domain in full, with the rest retrieved from reference TRBV12-2 and TRBJ1-1, is NSGVVQSPRYIIKGKGERSILKCIPISGHLSVAWYQQTQGQELKFFIQHYDKMERDKGNLPSRFSVQQFDDYHSEMNMSALELEDSAVYFCASSLSGNTEVFFGKGTRLTVV.